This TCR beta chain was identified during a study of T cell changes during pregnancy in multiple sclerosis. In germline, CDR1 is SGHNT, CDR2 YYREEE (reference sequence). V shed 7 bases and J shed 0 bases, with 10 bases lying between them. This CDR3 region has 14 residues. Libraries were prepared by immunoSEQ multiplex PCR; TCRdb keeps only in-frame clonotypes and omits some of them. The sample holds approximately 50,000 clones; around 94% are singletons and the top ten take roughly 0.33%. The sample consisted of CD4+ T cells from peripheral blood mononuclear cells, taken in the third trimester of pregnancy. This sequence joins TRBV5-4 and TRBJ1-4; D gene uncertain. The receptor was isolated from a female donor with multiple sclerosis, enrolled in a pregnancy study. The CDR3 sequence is CASSHGSTNEKLFF. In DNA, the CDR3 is TGTGCCAGCTCACACGGGTCAACTAATGAAAAACTGTTTTTT. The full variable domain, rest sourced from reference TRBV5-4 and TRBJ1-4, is ETGVTQSPTHLIKTRGQQVTLRCSSQSGHNTVSWYQQALGQGPQFIFQYYREEENGRGNFPPRFSGLQFPNYSSELNVNALELDDSALYLCASSHGSTNEKLFFGSGTQLSVL.